This TCR beta chain was found in a study of shared clonotypes between healthy human individuals. Under the authors' procedure: Because ImmunoSEQ provided only junction sequences with no quality scores, the filtering differed. The method was immunoSEQ multiplex PCR; TCRdb's version includes in-frame clones alone and lacks a portion of them. V and J calls and clone size follow that table, whereas D and trimming were derived from the DNA. The table lists about 450,000 clones, around 80% of them singletons. The TCR originated in a woman between 35 and 50 years old in good health. Some clones in this sample may be carry-over from other donors' samples. The sample comprised PBMCs.

For the CDR3, the DNA is TGTGCCAGTAGTATCGGACAGGGGGCGAAAGCTTTCTTT. It translates to CASSIGQGAKAFF. The chain has TRBV19 and TRBJ1-1; 11 positions agree with TRBD1. The V and J ends lost 3 bases and 9 bases, in that order; junction bases with no gene match: 3. In germline, CDR1 is LNHDA, CDR2 SQIVND (reference sequence). The CDR3 length is 13 residues.